This TCR beta chain originates from a study of cytomegalovirus exposure and HLA in healthy donors. About this clone: Other DNA sequences within the sample encode an identical CDR3.

The PCR used 60 Vbeta and 13 Jbeta primers. Clones were read by immunoSEQ multiplex PCR, and TCRdb kept only the in-frame ones, dropping some. The sample has just over 150,000 clones; 70% to 90% are singletons. Trimming shortened V by 2 bases and J by 2 bases, and 10 bases separated the two germline ends. The germline gives CDR1 SGHRS, CDR2 YFSETQ. The CDR3 consists of 14 residues. The clonotype comes from a woman under 30 in good health and CMV-seronegative. The chain recombines TRBV5-1 with TRBJ2-5; weak D call: TRBD2 (6 bases). The sequenced material came from PBMCs. The DNA for the CDR3 is TGCGCCAGCAGCTTAGGGACTTCACAAGAGACCCAGTACTTC. Protein sequence: CASSLGTSQETQYF.